The table lists the clone carrying this TCR beta chain with a few counts. Its antigen is undetermined. TCRdb called the RT-PCR reads again in MiXCR, with one record for every CDR3 protein. This sample has hundreds of thousands of distinct CDR3 sequences, with approximately 17% found just once. The CDR3 covers 13 residues. V lost 7 bases, J lost 3 bases, and 13 bases lay in between. CDR1 and CDR2 from the germline V gene are MDHEN and SYDVKM. This specimen comes from a study of response to subunit inactivated influenza vaccine. The study's findings and limits: It was the authors' suggestion that each seasonal influenza vaccination recruits few new T cells.

The input for sequencing was PBMCs from blood, taken around 5 days after vaccination. The V call is TRBV28, the J call TRBJ2-7; possible D gene TRBD2, 7 bases. The receptor was derived from a man aged 50-59 years who received an inactivated influenza vaccine. The CDR3 region is CASTGGGYYEQYF. The CDR3 bases are TGTGCCAGCACTGGCGGGGGCTACTACGAGCAGTACTTC.